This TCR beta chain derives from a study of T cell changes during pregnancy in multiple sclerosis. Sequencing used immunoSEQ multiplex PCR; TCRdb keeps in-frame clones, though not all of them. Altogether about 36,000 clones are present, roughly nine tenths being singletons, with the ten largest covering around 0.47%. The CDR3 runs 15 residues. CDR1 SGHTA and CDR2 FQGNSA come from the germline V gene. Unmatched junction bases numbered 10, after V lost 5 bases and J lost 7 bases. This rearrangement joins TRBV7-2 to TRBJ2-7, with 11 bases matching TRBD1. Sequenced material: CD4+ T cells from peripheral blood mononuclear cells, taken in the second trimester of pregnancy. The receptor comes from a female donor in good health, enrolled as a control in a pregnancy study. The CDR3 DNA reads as TGTGCCAGCAGCCCCCGAGCGGACAGGGGGCGGGAGCAGTACTTC. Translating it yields CASSPRADRGREQYF.